This paragraph reports one T cell receptor beta chain. Its matching antigen is unknown. These data come from a study of identical twins. Study-wide points: Among beta out-of-frame sequences, excess sharing between twins appeared weaker.

TCRdb re-analysed the 5' RACE reads in MiXCR, keeping a single row per CDR3 protein. The data hold some 630,000 distinct CDR3 sequences, with around 7.4% observed a single time. Germline values: CDR1 LNHDA, CDR2 SQIVND (reference sequence). CDR3 length: 17 residues. V was shortened by 0 bases and J by 4 bases, with 16 bases between the two germline ends. The sample also formed part of further work on yellow fever vaccine responses in identical twins.

Material for sequencing was PBMCs. The receptor comes from a woman aged 18-29 years in good health. The J gene is TRBJ2-1, the V gene TRBV19; TRBD1 might be the D (5 bases). CDR3 bases: TGTGCCAGTAGTATAGATGGTGGCGGACAAATTTACAATGAGCAGTTCTTC. It encodes CASSIDGGGQIYNEQFF.